These 32 T cell receptor beta chains share one sample of origin, sequenced in a study of cytotoxic CD8 clonotypes in ibrutinib-treated CLL. Data came from immunoSEQ multiplex PCR; TCRdb stores just in-frame clones and leaves some out. The table includes 110,000 to 150,000 clones, 76% detected once. This material consisted of PBMCs, taken after 24 months of ibrutinib treatment. The receptors originated from a human donor with chronic lymphocytic leukemia.

The chain uses TRBV9 and TRBJ2-5; 7 nucleotides line up with TRBD1. The CDR3 spans 14 residues. Unmatched junction bases numbered 4, after V lost 4 bases and J lost 1 base. Germline CDR1 reads SGDLS; CDR2 reads YYNGEE. CDR3: CASSIGTVQETQYF. The CDR3 DNA follows: TGTGCCAGCAGCATAGGGACAGTCCAAGAGACCCAGTACTTC.

CDR3 bases: TGTGCCAGCAGCCCCGCCCGGGGGGCGCAAGGCTACACCTTC. Amino acids: CASSPARGAQGYTF. The chain has TRBV6-6 and TRBJ1-2; tentative D call: TRBD1 (6 bases). CDR3 length equals 14 residues. Germline CDR1 MNHNY, CDR2 SVGAGI (reference sequence). Trimming shortened V by 6 bases and J by 8 bases, and 19 bases separated the two germline ends.

The chain joins TRBV18 to TRBJ2-1; tentative D call: TRBD1 (5 bases). Deletions cut 1 base from V and 8 bases from J, with 18 bases between. Germline-derived CDR1 and CDR2 are KGHSH and LQKENI. The CDR3 spans 16 residues. CDR3 sequence reads: CASSPRGGQGMYEQFF. The CDR3 DNA reads TGTGCCAGCTCACCACGTGGTGGGCAGGGAATGTATGAGCAGTTCTTC. Using reference TRBV18 and TRBJ2-1 for the parts outside the CDR3, the full variable domain is NAGVMQNPRHLVRRRGQEARLRCSPMKGHSHVYWYRQLPEEGLKFMVYLQKENIIDESGMPKERFSAEFPKEGPSILRIQQVVRGDSAAYFCASSPRGGQGMYEQFFGPGTRLTVL.

The chain combines TRBV7-2 with TRBJ2-5; no definite D call. Germline values: CDR1 SGHTA, CDR2 FQGNSA. Trimming shortened V by 5 bases and J by 5 bases, and 18 bases separated the two germline ends. CDR3 length equals 15 residues. The CDR3 DNA reads TGTGCCAGCAGCCAGTCGAGTGGGTCGGCGGAGACCCAGTACTTC. As protein: CASSQSSGSAETQYF.

The V and J genes are TRBV7-2 and TRBJ2-3; TRBD2 is a possible D gene (5 bases). The V end was cut by 5 bases, the J end by 1 base, with 19 bases between. The length of the CDR3 is 17 residues. Germline CDR1 SGHTA, CDR2 FQGNSA. CDR3 sequence (DNA): TGTGCCAGCAGCGCCCCGGGAACCCGGGCCCGCACAGATACGCAGTATTTT. It yields the protein CASSAPGTRARTDTQYF.

The chain carries TRBV7-3 and TRBJ2-1, with a possible D match to TRBD2 (6 bases). Germline V gene lookup returns CDR1 SGHTA and CDR2 FQGTGA. V lost 5 bases, J lost 4 bases, and 9 bases lay in between. The CDR3 loop spans 13 amino acids. For the CDR3, the DNA is TGTGCCAGCAGCCCACGGGGGTACAATGAGCAGTTCTTC. Protein sequence: CASSPRGYNEQFF.

The chain recombines TRBV4-3 with TRBJ2-2, with unresolved D. The CDR3 is made up of 12 amino acids. The germline V gene encodes CDR1 LGHNA and CDR2 YSLEER. Trimming stripped 0 bases from V and 8 bases from J, with 4 bases between. The CDR3 here is CASSQEAGELFF. In DNA form, the CDR3 reads TGCGCCAGCAGCCAAGAGGCGGGGGAGCTGTTTTTT.

The rearrangement links TRBV7-9 to TRBJ2-7; TRBD2 matches 9 bases. Germline V CDR1 and CDR2: SEHNR, FQNEAQ (reference sequence). With V trimmed by 5 bases and J by 7 bases, 9 bases remained unmatched. The CDR3 runs to 14 residues. CDR3 protein: CASSPGLASGEQYF. CDR3 DNA: TGTGCCAGCAGCCCCGGACTAGCGTCGGGGGAGCAGTACTTC.

The V call is TRBV2, the J call TRBJ2-1, with D tentatively TRBD1 or TRBD2 (5 bases each). Germline lookup yields CDR1 SNHLY and CDR2 FYNNEI. Trimming took 6 bases from V and 3 from J, leaving 24 bases between them. The CDR3 is made up of 18 amino acids. In DNA form, the CDR3 reads TGTGCCAGCAGCGTGAACGGGGTGGGATTGGGGGTCTACAATGAGCAGTTCTTC. Translated, it gives CASSVNGVGLGVYNEQFF.

The J gene is TRBJ1-2, the V gene TRBV5-1, with no clear D. V shed 0 bases and J shed 2 bases, with 8 bases lying between them. The CDR3 extends over 14 amino acids. Germline V gene sequence: CDR1 SGHRS, CDR2 YFSETQ. CDR3 bases: TGCGCCAGCAGCTTGGCCGACGGAAACTATGGCTACACCTTC. It codes for CASSLADGNYGYTF.

The V gene is TRBV11-1, the J gene TRBJ1-5; 7 positions match TRBD1. The J segment lost 7 bases and the V segment lost 2 bases, leaving 2 bases of the junction unmatched. Germline lookup yields CDR1 SGHAT and CDR2 FQDESV (reference sequence). The CDR3 length is 13 residues. The CDR3 spells CASSLQGGQPQHF. The CDR3 DNA reads as TGTGCCAGCAGCTTACAGGGGGGACAGCCCCAGCATTTT.

The chain couples TRBV18 to TRBJ1-2; the D is unclear. CDR1 and CDR2 (germline): KGHSH, LQKENI. Trimming left V 3 bases short and J 2 bases short, with 10 bases between. The length of the CDR3 is 14 residues. CDR3 coding DNA: TGTGCCAGCTCACCGGCCCTTGGGAACTATGGCTACACCTTC. This translates into CASSPALGNYGYTF.

J is TRBJ2-3 and V is TRBV7-2; no definite D call. Trimming pared 5 bases from V and 1 base from J, leaving 10 bases between. Germline V gene lookup returns CDR1 SGHTA and CDR2 FQGNSA. There are 14 residues in the CDR3. CDR3 sequence: CASSPSYRTDTQYF. Here the CDR3 DNA reads TGTGCCAGCAGCCCTTCGTACCGCACAGATACGCAGTATTTT.

The chain employs TRBV14 and TRBJ2-4, with 8 bases fitting TRBD1. Germline CDR1 SGHDN, CDR2 FVKESK. Trimming at V came to 3 bases and at J to 8 bases, leaving 3 bases not matched to a gene. This CDR3 has 13 amino acids. CDR3 residues: CASSQQGADIQYF. In nucleotides, the CDR3 is TGTGCCAGCAGCCAGCAGGGGGCGGACATTCAGTACTTC.

In this sample, this clone turned up a few times. This rearrangement joins TRBV19 to TRBJ2-2; D unclear. Germline CDR1 reads LNHDA; CDR2 reads SQIVND (reference sequence). The V end was cut by 5 bases, the J end by 0 bases, with 7 bases between. The CDR3 spans 14 residues. CDR3: CASSFGPNTGELFF. The DNA of the CDR3 is TGTGCCAGTAGTTTCGGTCCGAACACCGGGGAGCTGTTTTTT.

This rearrangement joins TRBV2 to TRBJ1-1, with D possibly TRBD1 on 5 matching bases. V was clipped by 3 bases and J by 2 bases, with 7 bases between them. Germline CDR1 reads SNHLY; CDR2 reads FYNNEI. CDR3 length: 13 residues. CDR3 region: CASSDWGNTEAFF. CDR3 nucleotide sequence: TGTGCCAGCAGTGATTGGGGCAACACTGAAGCTTTCTTT. Full variable domain (rest looked up from reference TRBV2 and TRBJ1-1): EPEVTQTPSHQVTQMGQEVILRCVPISNHLYFYWYRQILGQKVEFLVSFYNNEISEKSEIFDDQFSVERPDGSNFTLKIRSTKLEDSAMYFCASSDWGNTEAFFGQGTRLTVV.

The rearrangement uses TRBV2 and TRBJ1-4; D may be TRBD1 (5 bases). Germline CDR1 SNHLY, CDR2 FYNNEI. The CDR3 sequence is 15 residues long. Trimming took 6 bases from V and 6 from J, leaving 17 bases between them. This CDR3 reads CASSGLGTAYEKLFF. The CDR3 bases are TGTGCCAGCAGCGGACTCGGGACGGCCTATGAAAAACTGTTTTTT.

This clone was observed once. This rearrangement joins TRBV18 to TRBJ2-5; D gene uncertain. The CDR3 is 14 residues long. V was clipped by 3 bases and J by 5 bases, with 13 bases between them. Germline V CDR1 and CDR2: KGHSH, LQKENI. This chain's CDR3 is CASSPPSQPETQYF. DNA for the CDR3: TGTGCCAGCTCACCGCCTTCCCAGCCGGAGACCCAGTACTTC.

The chain combines TRBV4-1 with TRBJ2-7; tentatively, D is TRBD1 (6 bases). Trimming cost V 3 bases and J 2 bases, with 11 bases left between them. The CDR3 runs 14 residues. Germline lookup yields CDR1 MGHRA and CDR2 YSYEKL. The CDR3 DNA reads TGCGCCAGCAGCCAGGGACACGGACCCTACGAGCAGTACTTC. Translation: CASSQGHGPYEQYF.

V and J are TRBV4-3 and TRBJ2-7, with TRBD2 matching 7 bases. CDR1 and CDR2 (germline): LGHNA, YSLEER. The CDR3 sequence is 16 residues long. V lost 0 bases and J lost 3; bases outside the gene matches: 8. CDR3 coding DNA: TGCGCCAGCAGCCAAGAGGGTCCGGGCGGGAGCTACGAGCAGTACTTC. Translation: CASSQEGPGGSYEQYF.

The chain employs TRBV19 and TRBJ2-1; D is unclear. Looked up from germline, CDR1 is LNHDA and CDR2 is SQIVND (reference sequence). Trimming removed 3 bases at V and 9 bases at J, with 12 bases between. There are 13 residues in the CDR3. The CDR3 loop reads CASSILVDGEQFF. The CDR3 coding sequence is TGTGCCAGTAGTATCCTTGTGGACGGTGAGCAGTTCTTC.

V usage is TRBV19 and J usage is TRBJ1-5, with 8 bases lining up with TRBD1. Trimming removed 7 bases from V and 3 bases from J; junction bases left unmatched: 8. CDR1 is LNHDA and CDR2 is SQIVND in the germline V gene (reference sequence). This CDR3 region has 15 residues. CDR3 region: CASKAGGGINQPQHF. In DNA, the CDR3 is TGTGCCAGTAAAGCAGGGGGCGGAATCAATCAGCCCCAGCATTTT. Drawing the rest from reference TRBV19 and TRBJ1-5, the complete variable domain is DGGITQSPKYLFRKEGQNVTLSCEQNLNHDAMYWYRQDPGQGLRLIYYSQIVNDFQKGDIAEGYSVSREKKESFPLTVTSAQKNPTAFYLCASKAGGGINQPQHFGDGTRLSIL.

J is TRBJ2-7 and V is TRBV30, with D uncertain. V was clipped by 1 base and J by 2 bases, with 12 bases between them. CDR3 length: 14 residues. The germline CDR1 and CDR2 sequences are GTSNPN and SVGIG (reference sequence). As DNA, the CDR3 is TGTGCCTGGAGTGCCTTAGCTCGGACCTACGAGCAGTACTTC. It specifies CAWSALARTYEQYF.

The V gene is TRBV11-2, the J gene TRBJ2-3; a possible D gene is TRBD1 (6 bases). The CDR3 totals 17 residues. Trimming took off 2 bases at V and 0 bases at J, with 15 bases between the two ends. Germline CDR1 is SGHAT and CDR2 is FQNNGV. The CDR3 DNA reads TGTGCCAGCAGCTTATACCAGCAGGGGTATAGCACAGATACGCAGTATTTT. Translation: CASSLYQQGYSTDTQYF.

The rearrangement joins TRBV19 to TRBJ1-5; 8 bases match TRBD1. Germline loops: CDR1 LNHDA, CDR2 SQIVND (reference sequence). Germline trimming cut 4 bases from V and 8 bases from J; bases unmatched to any gene: 10. CDR3 length equals 15 residues. CDR3 coding DNA: TGTGCCAGTAGTAGGGGAGGACAGGGTTGGGAGCCCCAGCATTTT. This codes for CASSRGGQGWEPQHF.

The chain links TRBV6-5 to TRBJ2-2; possibly TRBD2 for D (5 bases). With 0 bases removed from V and 3 bases from J, the gap between germline ends came to 11 bases. CDR3 size: 16 residues. Germline V gene data show CDR1 as MNHEY and CDR2 as SVGAGI. The CDR3 loop is CASSYSPSGDTGELFF. The DNA for the CDR3 is TGTGCCAGCAGTTACTCGCCCAGCGGTGACACCGGGGAGCTGTTTTTT.

The chain has TRBV7-6 and TRBJ2-7, with 14 nucleotides matching TRBD2. The V gene end was trimmed by 5 bases and the J gene end by 5 bases; junction bases not matched to a gene: 2. CDR1 is SGHVS, CDR2 FNYEAQ, per germline. The CDR3 has 14 residues. CDR3 in DNA: TGTGCCAGCAGCCGACTAGCGGGAGGGGACGAGCAGTACTTC. It encodes CASSRLAGGDEQYF.

V is TRBV29-1 and J is TRBJ1-2; no firm D call. V lost 4 bases to trimming and J lost 3 bases, with 6 bases between them. CDR3 length equals 11 residues. The germline gives CDR1 SQVTM, CDR2 ANQGSEA. CDR3 in DNA: TGCAGCGTTGCCCCCGACTATGGCTACACCTTC. It codes for CSVAPDYGYTF.

In its sample, this clone was seen a few times. This rearrangement joins TRBV6-5 to TRBJ2-7, with D unclear. Looked up from germline, CDR1 is MNHEY and CDR2 is SVGAGI. V lost 6 bases, J lost 0 bases, and 9 bases lay in between. The length of the CDR3 is 13 residues. Here the CDR3 DNA reads TGTGCCAGCAGCGACCCACCCTCCTACGAGCAGTACTTC. Residues: CASSDPPSYEQYF.

The chain joins TRBV5-1 to TRBJ1-5, with D unresolved. This CDR3 has 17 amino acids. V was shortened by 4 bases and J by 0 bases, with 17 bases between the two germline ends. The V gene's germline CDR1 is SGHRS and CDR2 YFSETQ. CDR3 loop: CASSVVPTDYSNQPQHF. CDR3 coding DNA: TGCGCCAGCAGCGTAGTCCCTACAGACTATAGCAATCAGCCCCAGCATTTT.

This clone was counted only a few times. The chain carries TRBV30 and TRBJ1-2; 7 positions match TRBD1. CDR1 GTSNPN and CDR2 SVGIG come from the germline V gene (reference sequence). With V trimmed by 8 bases and J by 5 bases, 14 bases remained unmatched. The CDR3 spans 14 residues. The CDR3 reads CAAPRTGEKYGYTF. The CDR3 DNA reads as TGTGCCGCCCCGAGAACAGGGGAGAAATATGGCTACACCTTC.

CDR3 DNA sequence: TGCGCCAGCAGCCAGGGGAGAGGGGCAGATACGCAGTATTTT. It encodes CASSQGRGADTQYF. The chain recombines TRBV4-3 with TRBJ2-3; D may match TRBD1 or TRBD2 (5 bases each). Germline CDR1 reads LGHNA; CDR2 reads YSLEER. This CDR3 is built from 14 residues. The ends were cut back, 3 bases at V and 4 bases at J, with 11 bases in the middle.